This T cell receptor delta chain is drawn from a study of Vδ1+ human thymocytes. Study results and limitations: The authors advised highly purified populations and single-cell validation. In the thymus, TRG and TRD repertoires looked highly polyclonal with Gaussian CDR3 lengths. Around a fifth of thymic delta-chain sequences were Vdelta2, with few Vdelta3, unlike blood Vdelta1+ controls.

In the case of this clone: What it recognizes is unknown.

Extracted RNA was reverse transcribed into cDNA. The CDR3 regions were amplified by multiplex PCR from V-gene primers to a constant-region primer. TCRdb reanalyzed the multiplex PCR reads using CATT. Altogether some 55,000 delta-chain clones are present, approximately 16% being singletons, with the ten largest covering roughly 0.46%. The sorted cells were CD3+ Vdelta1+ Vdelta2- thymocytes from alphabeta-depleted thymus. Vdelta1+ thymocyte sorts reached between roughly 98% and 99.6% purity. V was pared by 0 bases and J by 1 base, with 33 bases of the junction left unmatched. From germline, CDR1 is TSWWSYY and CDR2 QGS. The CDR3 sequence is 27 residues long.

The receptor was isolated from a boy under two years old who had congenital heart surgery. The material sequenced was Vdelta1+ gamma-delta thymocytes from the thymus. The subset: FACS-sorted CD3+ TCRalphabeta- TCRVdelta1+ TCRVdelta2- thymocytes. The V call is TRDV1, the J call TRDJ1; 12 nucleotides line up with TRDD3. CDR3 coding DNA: TGTGCTCTTGGGGAACTAGGGGGGTTTCCTACGGTGTCTGGGGGATACGCGGGGTGTTTGGGCACCGATAAACTCATCTTT. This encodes CALGELGGFPTVSGGYAGCLGTDKLIF.